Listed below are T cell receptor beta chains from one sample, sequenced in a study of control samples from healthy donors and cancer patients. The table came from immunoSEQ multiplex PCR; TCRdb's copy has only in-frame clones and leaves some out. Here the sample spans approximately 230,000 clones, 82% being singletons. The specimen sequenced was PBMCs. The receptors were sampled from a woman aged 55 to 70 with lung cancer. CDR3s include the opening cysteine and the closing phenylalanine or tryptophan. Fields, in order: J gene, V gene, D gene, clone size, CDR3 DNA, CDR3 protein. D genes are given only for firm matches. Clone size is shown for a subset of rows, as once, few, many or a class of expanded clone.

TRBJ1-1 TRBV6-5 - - TGTGCCAGCAGTTACCGTGGCTCTGAAGCTTTCTTT CASSYRGSEAFF
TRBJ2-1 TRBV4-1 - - TGCGCCAGCAGCAAAATAGGGGGGGCCCGGATTAATGAGCAGTTCTTC CASSKIGGARINEQFF
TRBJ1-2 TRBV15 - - TGTGCCACCAGCAGACAACACTATGGCTACACCTTC CATSRQHYGYTF
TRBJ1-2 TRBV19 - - TGTGCCAGTAGCCCAAACTCCCTTAGGTTGGACTATGGCTACACCTTC CASSPNSLRLDYGYTF
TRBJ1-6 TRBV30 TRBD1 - TGTGCCTGGAGTAGTGACAGGGGTACTTCACCCCTCCACTTT CAWSSDRGTSPLHF
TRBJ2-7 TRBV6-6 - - TGTGCCAGCACCCTCGGGACCGTAGACTACGAGCAGTACTTC CASTLGTVDYEQYF
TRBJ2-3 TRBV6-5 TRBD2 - TGTGCCAGCAGTTACTCGGCGGGAGCTCGGGCAGATACGCAGTATTTT CASSYSAGARADTQYF
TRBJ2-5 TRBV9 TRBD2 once TGTGCCAGCAGCGGACTAGCGGGCGCCCAAGAGACCCAGTACTTC CASSGLAGAQETQYF
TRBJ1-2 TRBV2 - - TGTGCCAGCAGTGAGAGGCCGCCTGGGACCTATGGCTACACCTTC CASSERPPGTYGYTF
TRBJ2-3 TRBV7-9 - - TGTGCCAGCAGCCGGCTAAGATCGGACACAGATACGCAGTATTTT CASSRLRSDTDTQYF
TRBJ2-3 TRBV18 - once TGTGCCAGCTCACCACGGAGGCTGGATACGCAGTATTTT CASSPRRLDTQYF
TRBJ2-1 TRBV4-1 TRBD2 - TGCGCCAGCAGCCAAGTACACGGGGGGGCCTACAATGAGCAGTTCTTC CASSQVHGGAYNEQFF
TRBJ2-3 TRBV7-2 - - TGTGCCACCTCTTACGGGGGTGGTAGCGCAGATACGCAGTATTTT CATSYGGGSADTQYF
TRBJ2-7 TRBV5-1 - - TGCGCCAGCAGCTCCGGGACCTACTCCTACGAGCAGTACTTC CASSSGTYSYEQYF
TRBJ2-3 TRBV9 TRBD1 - TGTGCCAGCAGCGTAGAGTCTAGAGGGGGCGGGCAGTATTTT CASSVESRGGGQYF
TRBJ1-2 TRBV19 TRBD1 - TGTGCCAGTAAGGACAGGGCCGGGGGGATACGAGGCTACACCTTC CASKDRAGGIRGYTF
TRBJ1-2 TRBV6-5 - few TGTGCCAGCAGTTTAGCCGGGACGGACTATGGCTACACCTTC CASSLAGTDYGYTF
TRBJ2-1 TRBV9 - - TGTGCCAGCAGCACCCGCCGGAGCTCCTACAATGAGCAGTTCTTC CASSTRRSSYNEQFF
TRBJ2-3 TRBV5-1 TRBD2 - TGCGCCAGCAGCTTGGCCCTAGCGGGAACCGCAGATACGCAGTATTTT CASSLALAGTADTQYF
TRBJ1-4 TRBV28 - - TGTGCCAGCAGTTTATTCATTGAAAAACTGTTTTTT CASSLFIEKLFF
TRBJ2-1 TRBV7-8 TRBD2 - TGTGCCAGCAGCTTCCACCGGGGGGATGAGCAGTTCTTC CASSFHRGDEQFF
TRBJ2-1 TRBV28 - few TGTGCCAGCAGTTTAATTTCGGGAAATGAGCAGTTCTTC CASSLISGNEQFF
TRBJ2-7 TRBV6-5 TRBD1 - TGTGCCAGCAGAACTAGACAGGGGGCTTCGCACGAGCAGTACTTC CASRTRQGASHEQYF
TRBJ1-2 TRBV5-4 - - TGTGCCAGCAGCTTGGACAGGGAAGGCTACACCTTC CASSLDREGYTF
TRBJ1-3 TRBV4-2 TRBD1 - TGTGCCAGCAGCCAACCGCGGGACAGGGGGCAATCTGGAAACACCATATATTTT CASSQPRDRGQSGNTIYF
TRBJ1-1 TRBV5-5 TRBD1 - TGTGCCACCCGCACTGGACAGGGATTGAACACTGAAGCTTTCTTT CATRTGQGLNTEAFF
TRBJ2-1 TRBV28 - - TGTGCCAGCAATGAGGAGCTTCTTTATGAGCAGTTCTTC CASNEELLYEQFF
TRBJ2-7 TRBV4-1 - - TGCGCCAGCAGCCAAGAGACAGCTAAATCCTACGAGCAGTACTTC CASSQETAKSYEQYF
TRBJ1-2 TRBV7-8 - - TGTGCCAGCAGCTCCACAGGGCTGCGGCTAAACTATGGCTACACCTTC CASSSTGLRLNYGYTF
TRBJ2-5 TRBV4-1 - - TGCGCCAGCAGCCAAGGAGCCACCCCCCTAGTCGAGACCCAGTACTTC CASSQGATPLVETQYF
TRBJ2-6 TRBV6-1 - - TGTGCCAGCAGTGGAAAATCAGGATCGATCTCTGGGGCCAACGTCCTGACTTTC CASSGKSGSISGANVLTF
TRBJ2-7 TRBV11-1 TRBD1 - TGTGCCAGCAGCCCCGGGACAGGGGGGGAGCAGTACTTC CASSPGTGGEQYF
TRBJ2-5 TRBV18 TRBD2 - TGTGCCAGCTCACGTACCTGGGGGGGAGAAGAGACCCAGTACTTC CASSRTWGGEETQYF
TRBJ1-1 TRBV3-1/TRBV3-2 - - TGTGCCAGCAGCCCCGGAGGGCAGAACACTGAAGCTTTCTTT CASSPGGQNTEAFF
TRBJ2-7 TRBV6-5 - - TGTGCCAGCATGGGGTCGGGGAGATCCCCCTACGAGCAGTACTTC CASMGSGRSPYEQYF
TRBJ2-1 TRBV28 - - TGTGCCAGCAGTGCCGGACTGAGCAATGAGCAGTTCTTC CASSAGLSNEQFF
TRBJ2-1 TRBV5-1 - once TGCGCCAGCAGCCCGGGCCCGGACAAACGATACAATGAGCAGTTCTTC CASSPGPDKRYNEQFF
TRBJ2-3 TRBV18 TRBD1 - TGTGCCAGCTCACCCGGGACAGCCACAGATACGCAGTATTTT CASSPGTATDTQYF
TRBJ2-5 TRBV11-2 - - TGTGCCAGCAGCTTGGGGAGGGGGCAAGAGACCCAGTACTTC CASSLGRGQETQYF
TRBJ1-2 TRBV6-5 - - TGTGCCAGCAGGGGGCCCCCCGGGATCTATGGCTACACCTTC CASRGPPGIYGYTF
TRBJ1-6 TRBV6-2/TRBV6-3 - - TGTGCCAGCAGTCATGAGAGCTCCTATAATTCACCCCTCCACTTT CASSHESSYNSPLHF
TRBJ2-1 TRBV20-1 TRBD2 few TGCAGTGCTAGTAGTTCCGTAGGACTAGCGGGGTACCGTAATGAGCAGTTCTTC CSASSSVGLAGYRNEQFF
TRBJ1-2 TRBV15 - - TGTGCCACCAGCAGAGATTGGTCAGATAACTATGGCTACACCTTC CATSRDWSDNYGYTF
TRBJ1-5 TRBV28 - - TGTGCCAGCAGAAGAGCCGACCGGGGATCGGGCAATCAGCCCCAGCATTTT CASRRADRGSGNQPQHF
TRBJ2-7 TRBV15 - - TGTGCCACCAGCAGTTCCCCAATTGGCGAGCAGTACTTC CATSSSPIGEQYF
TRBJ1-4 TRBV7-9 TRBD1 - TGTGCCAGCAGCTCGGGTGGCAGGGGGCGTAATGAAAAACTGTTTTTT CASSSGGRGRNEKLFF
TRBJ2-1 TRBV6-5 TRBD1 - TGTGCCAGCAGTTACCGAAGAGGGGGCAAGGACAATGAGCAGTTCTTC CASSYRRGGKDNEQFF
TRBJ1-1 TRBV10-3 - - TGTGCCATCAGTGAGTACGTAGAGAACACTGAAGCTTTCTTT CAISEYVENTEAFF
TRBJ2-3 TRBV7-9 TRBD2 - TGTGCCAGCAGCTTAAGGCTAGCGGGAGGAGGAGAAACAGATACGCAGTATTTT CASSLRLAGGGETDTQYF
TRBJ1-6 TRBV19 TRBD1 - TGTGCCAGTAGTGACCTGGGACAGGGGGGGAATTCACCCCTCCACTTT CASSDLGQGGNSPLHF
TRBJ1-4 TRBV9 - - TGTGCCAGCAGCGTTTTGGCGGAGGGTGAAAAACTGTTTTTT CASSVLAEGEKLFF
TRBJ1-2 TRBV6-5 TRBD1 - TGTGCCAGCAGTAACTGGGGGGACAGGGCGGATGGCTACACCTTC CASSNWGDRADGYTF
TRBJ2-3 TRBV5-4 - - TGTGCCAGCAGCTTCGGGGGACCTAGCACAGATACGCAGTATTTT CASSFGGPSTDTQYF
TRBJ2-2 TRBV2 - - TGTGCCAGCAGGCTAGGCACCGGGGAGCTGTTTTTT CASRLGTGELFF
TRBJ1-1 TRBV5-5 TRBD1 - TGTGCCAGCAGTCGGGACAGGGATACTGAAGCTTTCTTT CASSRDRDTEAFF
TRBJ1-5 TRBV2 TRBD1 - TGTGCCAGCAGGCCTGACAGGGGTAGCAATCAGCCCCAGCATTTT CASRPDRGSNQPQHF
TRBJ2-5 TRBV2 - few TGTGCCAGCTCCACAGAGCGACAAGAGACCCAGTACTTC CASSTERQETQYF